One and the same sample provided the 18 T cell receptor beta chains below, sequenced in a study of beta chain features in type 1 diabetes (dated by TCRdb to the late 2010s). Receptors were amplified or captured by the immunoSEQ multiplex PCR assay. The entire isolated RNA was reverse transcribed using the High Capacity cDNA Reverse Transcription Kit, and thus expressed TCRB transcripts were sequenced. Here the immuneACCESS table is served through TCRdb, limited to in-frame sequences with V and J called. Missing clones are a known gap in these copies; in checked studies unresolved V genes cover under half, and the rest lacks a known reason. Recorded for this sample are 300,000 to 350,000 clones; roughly a fifth of them occurred a single time. The ten biggest clones cover approximately 0.043% of the sample. The specimen was naive CD4+ T cells from blood. Sample cell subset or site, as interpreted from the label and publication: true naive CD4+ T cells. The source of these receptors is a woman aged 18-29 years in good health.

V is TRBV20-1 and J is TRBJ2-1; D remains unclear. CDR3 length: 11 amino acids. V gave up 6 bases and J gave up 5 bases, with 8 bases separating them. Germline V lookup: CDR1 DFQATT, CDR2 SNEGSKA (reference sequence). In DNA, the CDR3 is TGCAGTGCGGGCGATAACAATGAGCAGTTCTTC. Translating gives CSAGDNNEQFF.

This clone was observed a few times. The chain is built from TRBV11-2 and TRBJ2-7, with D possibly TRBD2 on 6 matching bases. Germline V gives CDR1 SGHAT, CDR2 FQNNGV. V was cut by 5 bases and J by 4 bases, with 9 bases left in between. The CDR3 spans 12 residues. In nucleotides, the CDR3 is TGTGCCAGCAGCGTGGGAGGTTACGAGCAGTACTTC. This sequence encodes CASSVGGYEQYF. Full variable domain (missing parts from reference TRBV11-2 and TRBJ2-7): EAGVAQSPRYKIIEKRQSVAFWCNPISGHATLYWYQQILGQGPKLLIQFQNNGVVDDSQLPKDRFSAERLKGVDSTLKIQPAKLEDSAVYLCASSVGGYEQYFGPGTRLTVT.

This clone was seen a few times. The chain recombines TRBV6-5 with TRBJ2-5; 8 bases align to TRBD2. V was clipped by 6 bases and J by 6 bases; unmatched bases: 6. The CDR3 runs 13 residues. Germline values: CDR1 MNHEY, CDR2 SVGAGI. CDR3 DNA sequence: TGTGCCAGCAGACCGGGGGGGGGACAGACCCAGTACTTC. It codes for CASRPGGGQTQYF.

The genes are TRBV9 and TRBJ2-1, with a possible D match to TRBD2 (7 bases). Germline V gene sequence: CDR1 SGDLS, CDR2 YYNGEE. V was shortened by 3 bases and J by 3 bases, with 19 bases between the two germline ends. The CDR3 has 17 amino acids. CDR3 loop: CASSGGLADLFYNEQFF. Here the CDR3 DNA reads TGTGCCAGCAGCGGGGGGCTAGCGGACCTTTTCTACAATGAGCAGTTCTTC.

The genes are TRBV2 and TRBJ2-7; TRBD2 matches at 12 bases. Germline V gene sequence: CDR1 SNHLY, CDR2 FYNNEI. With 2 bases clipped from V and 3 bases from J, the junction kept 5 bases outside the gene matches. The CDR3 contains 16 residues. CDR3 in amino acids: CASSELGLAGNYEQYF. The CDR3, as DNA: TGTGCCAGCAGTGAATTAGGACTAGCGGGAAACTACGAGCAGTACTTC. Combining the CDR3 with reference TRBV2 and TRBJ2-7 gives the whole variable domain EPEVTQTPSHQVTQMGQEVILRCVPISNHLYFYWYRQILGQKVEFLVSFYNNEISEKSEIFDDQFSVERPDGSNFTLKIRSTKLEDSAMYFCASSELGLAGNYEQYFGPGTRLTVT.

This clone was counted only a few times. The CDR3 DNA reads TGTGCCAGCAGCGTTCTCCAACGCGAAGATACGCAGTATTTT. Protein: CASSVLQREDTQYF. The chain employs TRBV9 and TRBJ2-3; D not certain. The length of the CDR3 is 14 residues. V gave up 2 bases and J gave up 5 bases, with 12 bases separating them. Per germline, CDR1 SGDLS and CDR2 YYNGEE. The variable domain in full, with the rest retrieved from reference TRBV9 and TRBJ2-3, is DSGVTQTPKHLITATGQRVTLRCSPRSGDLSVYWYQQSLDQGLQFLIQYYNGEERAKGNILERFSAQQFPDLHSELNLSSLELGDSALYFCASSVLQREDTQYFGPGTRLTVL.

This clone showed up just a few times. V is TRBV29-1 and J is TRBJ1-2; D call uncertain. V was shortened by 0 bases and J by 5 bases, with 7 bases between the two germline ends. This CDR3 region has 12 residues. Germline loops: CDR1 SQVTM, CDR2 ANQGSEA. The CDR3: CSVEEAGYGYTF. The CDR3 DNA is TGCAGCGTTGAAGAAGCGGGATATGGCTACACCTTC.

This clone showed up just a few times. J is TRBJ1-5 and V is TRBV30; 7 nucleotides line up with TRBD1. The ends lost 4 bases at V and 6 bases at J; junction bases unmatched: 9. Germline CDR1 reads GTSNPN; CDR2 reads SVGIG (reference sequence). The length of the CDR3 is 14 residues. CDR3 loop: CAWNHDRAGQPQHF. The CDR3, as DNA: TGTGCCTGGAATCACGACAGGGCGGGTCAGCCCCAGCATTTT.

A few counts support this clone. The chain carries TRBV5-1 and TRBJ2-1; a possible D gene is TRBD1 (6 bases). The CDR3 is made up of 13 amino acids. The V and J ends lost 4 bases and 5 bases respectively, with 10 bases between them. Germline CDR1 reads SGHRS; CDR2 reads YFSETQ. CDR3 nucleotides: TGCGCCAGCAGCGTTAACAGGGACAATGAGCAGTTCTTC. Amino acids: CASSVNRDNEQFF.

This clone was picked up a small number of times. The rearrangement joins TRBV5-1 to TRBJ2-1, with D unresolved. V lost 0 bases, J lost 6 bases, and 7 bases lay in between. Germline CDR1 is SGHRS and CDR2 is YFSETQ. The CDR3 extends over 13 amino acids. CDR3 region: CASSLVSSNEQFF. CDR3 bases: TGCGCCAGCAGCTTGGTTTCGAGCAATGAGCAGTTCTTC.

The rearrangement joins TRBV9 to TRBJ1-1; a possible D gene is TRBD1 (5 bases). The CDR3 covers 13 residues. The germline CDR1 and CDR2 sequences are SGDLS and YYNGEE. The V end was cut by 4 bases, the J end by 1 base, with 8 bases between. CDR3 bases: TGTGCCAGCAGCACCACAGGGAACACTGAAGCTTTCTTT. Its protein is CASSTTGNTEAFF. The full variable domain, its missing parts supplied by reference TRBV9 and TRBJ1-1, is DSGVTQTPKHLITATGQRVTLRCSPRSGDLSVYWYQQSLDQGLQFLIQYYNGEERAKGNILERFSAQQFPDLHSELNLSSLELGDSALYFCASSTTGNTEAFFGQGTRLTVV.

This clone has just a few counts. This chain connects TRBV10-3 to TRBJ1-2, with TRBD1 matching over 7 bases. CDR1 ENHRY and CDR2 SYGVKD come from the germline V gene. Germline trimming cut 0 bases from V and 1 base from J; bases unmatched to any gene: 5. The CDR3 runs to 16 residues. The CDR3 protein is CAISESRGPLNYGYTF. DNA of the CDR3: TGTGCCATCAGTGAGTCGAGGGGGCCCCTTAACTATGGCTACACCTTC.

This clone has a handful of counts. The chain carries TRBV27 and TRBJ2-4; weak D call: TRBD1 (5 bases). V dropped 0 bases and J dropped 0 bases, with 21 bases sitting between them. CDR3 length equals 20 residues. Germline CDR1 and CDR2: MNHEY and SMNVEV (reference sequence). CDR3 sequence reads: CASSLSSRGQPELAKNIQYF. In nucleotides, the CDR3 is TGTGCCAGCAGTTTATCGTCGAGAGGACAACCAGAACTAGCCAAAAACATTCAGTACTTC.

This clone was seen only a few times. The chain couples TRBV30 to TRBJ2-5, with D perhaps matching TRBD1 (6 bases). The CDR3 runs to 16 residues. V was trimmed by 3 bases and J by 3 bases, leaving 20 bases between them. Germline CDR1 and CDR2: GTSNPN and SVGIG (reference sequence). The CDR3 DNA is TGTGCCTGGAGGCCAGGACAGATCTTCGGGGAAGAGACCCAGTACTTC. It is translated as CAWRPGQIFGEETQYF.

The chain couples TRBV7-9 to TRBJ2-5; TRBD2 matches 13 bases. Germline values: CDR1 SEHNR, CDR2 FQNEAQ (reference sequence). J was trimmed by 7 bases and V by 5 bases; bases with no gene match: 13. CDR3 length: 17 amino acids. The CDR3 DNA sequence: TGTGCCAGCAGCCGGCTCGGGACTAGCGGGATCAGAGTGACCCAGTACTTC. Its translation: CASSRLGTSGIRVTQYF.

V and J are TRBV6-1 and TRBJ1-6; TRBD1 is a possible D gene (5 bases). This CDR3 region has 12 residues. Looked up from germline, CDR1 is MNHNS and CDR2 is SASEGT. The V end lost 5 bases, the J end lost 16 bases, and 15 bases lay between the germline ends. CDR3 nucleotide sequence: TGTGCCAGCAGTTCTCCGAACGGGGGACTCCACTTT. Its protein is CASSSPNGGLHF.

The V gene is TRBV30, the J gene TRBJ1-5; the D is unclear. Deletions cut 5 bases from V and 2 bases from J, with 16 bases between. The CDR3 runs to 15 residues. In germline, CDR1 is GTSNPN, CDR2 SVGIG (reference sequence). CDR3 nucleotide sequence: TGTGCCTGGTCGGGAGAGCCGCGCGGCAATCAGCCCCAGCATTTT. This codes for CAWSGEPRGNQPQHF.

This clone was observed a few times. The chain has TRBV7-9 and TRBJ2-3; no firm D call. CDR1 and CDR2 from the germline V gene are SEHNR and FQNEAQ (reference sequence). There are 13 residues in the CDR3. Between the trimmed V and J ends, which lost 1 base and 8 bases, there was a span of 10 bases. DNA for the CDR3: TGTGCCAGCAGCTTAGGAGCGCGGAGTACGCAGTATTTT. It codes for CASSLGARSTQYF.